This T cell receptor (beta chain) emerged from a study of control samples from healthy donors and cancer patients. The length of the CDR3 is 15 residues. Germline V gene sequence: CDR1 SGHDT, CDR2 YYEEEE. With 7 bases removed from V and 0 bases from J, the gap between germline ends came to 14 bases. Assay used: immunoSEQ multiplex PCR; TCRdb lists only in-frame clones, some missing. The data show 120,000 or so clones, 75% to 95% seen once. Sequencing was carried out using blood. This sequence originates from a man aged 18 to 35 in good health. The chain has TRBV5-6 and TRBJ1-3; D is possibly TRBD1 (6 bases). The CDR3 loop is CASSRGRNSGNTIYF. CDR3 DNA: TGTGCCAGCTCCCGGGGGCGGAACTCTGGAAACACCATATATTTT. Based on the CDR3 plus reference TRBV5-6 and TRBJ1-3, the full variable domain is DAGVTQSPTHLIKTRGQQVTLRCSPKSGHDTVSWYQQALGQGPQFIFQYYEEEERQRGNFPDRFSGHQFPNYSSELNVNALLLGDSALYLCASSRGRNSGNTIYFGEGSWLTVV.